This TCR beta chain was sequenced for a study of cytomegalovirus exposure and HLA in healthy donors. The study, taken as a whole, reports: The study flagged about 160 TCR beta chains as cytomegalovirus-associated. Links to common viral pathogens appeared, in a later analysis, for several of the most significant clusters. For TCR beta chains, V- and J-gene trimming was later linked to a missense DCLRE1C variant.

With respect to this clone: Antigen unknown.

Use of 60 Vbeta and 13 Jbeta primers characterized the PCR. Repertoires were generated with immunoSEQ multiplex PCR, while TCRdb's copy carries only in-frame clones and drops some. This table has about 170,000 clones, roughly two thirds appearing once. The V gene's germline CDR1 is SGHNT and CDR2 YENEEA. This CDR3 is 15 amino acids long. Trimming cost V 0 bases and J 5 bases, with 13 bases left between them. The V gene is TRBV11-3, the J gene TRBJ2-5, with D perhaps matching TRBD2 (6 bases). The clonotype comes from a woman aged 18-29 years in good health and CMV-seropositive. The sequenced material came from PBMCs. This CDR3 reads CASSLDGGSLETQYF. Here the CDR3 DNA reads TGTGCCAGCAGCTTAGATGGGGGGTCCTTGGAGACCCAGTACTTC.